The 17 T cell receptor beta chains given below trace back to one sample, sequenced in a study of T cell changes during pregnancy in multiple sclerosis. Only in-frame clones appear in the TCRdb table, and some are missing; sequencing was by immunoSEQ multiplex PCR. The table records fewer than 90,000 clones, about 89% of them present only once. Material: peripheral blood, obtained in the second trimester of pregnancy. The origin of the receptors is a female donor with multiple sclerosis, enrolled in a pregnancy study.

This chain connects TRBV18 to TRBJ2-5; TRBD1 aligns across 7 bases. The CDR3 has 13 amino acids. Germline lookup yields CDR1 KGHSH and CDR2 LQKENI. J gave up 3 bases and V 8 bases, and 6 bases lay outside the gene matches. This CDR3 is CASTTGVEETQYF. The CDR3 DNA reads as TGTGCCAGCACAACAGGGGTGGAAGAGACCCAGTACTTC. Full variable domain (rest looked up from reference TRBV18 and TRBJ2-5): NAGVMQNPRHLVRRRGQEARLRCSPMKGHSHVYWYRQLPEEGLKFMVYLQKENIIDESGMPKERFSAEFPKEGPSILRIQQVVRGDSAAYFCASTTGVEETQYFGPGTRLLVL.

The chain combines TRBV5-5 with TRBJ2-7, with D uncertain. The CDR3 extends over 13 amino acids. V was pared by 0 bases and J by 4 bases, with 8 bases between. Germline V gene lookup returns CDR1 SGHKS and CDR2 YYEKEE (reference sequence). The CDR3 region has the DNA TGTGCCAGCAGCTTGGAAACCCAGTACGAGCAGTACTTC. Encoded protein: CASSLETQYEQYF.

In DNA, the CDR3 is TGCGCCAGCAGCTTGGCCGCGGCACTCACAGATACGCAGTATTTT. It codes for CASSLAAALTDTQYF. The V gene is TRBV5-1, the J gene TRBJ2-3; D gene unclear. The V gene lost 0 bases and the J gene lost 2 bases, with 10 bases spanning the gap. Germline V lookup: CDR1 SGHRS, CDR2 YFSETQ. The CDR3 runs to 15 residues.

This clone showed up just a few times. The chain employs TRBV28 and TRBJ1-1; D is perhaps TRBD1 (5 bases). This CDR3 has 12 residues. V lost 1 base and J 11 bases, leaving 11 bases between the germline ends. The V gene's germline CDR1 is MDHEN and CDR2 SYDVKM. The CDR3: CASSLSTGHAFF. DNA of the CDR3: TGTGCCAGCAGTTTATCCACAGGCCATGCTTTCTTT.

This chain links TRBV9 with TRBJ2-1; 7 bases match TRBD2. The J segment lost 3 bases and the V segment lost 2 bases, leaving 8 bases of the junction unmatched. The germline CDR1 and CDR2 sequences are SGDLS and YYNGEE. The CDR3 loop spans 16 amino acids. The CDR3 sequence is CASSVGGESLYNEQFF. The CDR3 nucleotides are TGTGCCAGCAGCGTGGGAGGGGAGTCCCTCTACAATGAGCAGTTCTTC.

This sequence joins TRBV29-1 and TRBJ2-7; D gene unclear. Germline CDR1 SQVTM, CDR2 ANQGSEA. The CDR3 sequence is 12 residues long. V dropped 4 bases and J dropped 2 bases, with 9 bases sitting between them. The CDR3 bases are TGCAGCGTTGGACAAGTCACCTACGAGCAGTACTTC. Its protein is CSVGQVTYEQYF.

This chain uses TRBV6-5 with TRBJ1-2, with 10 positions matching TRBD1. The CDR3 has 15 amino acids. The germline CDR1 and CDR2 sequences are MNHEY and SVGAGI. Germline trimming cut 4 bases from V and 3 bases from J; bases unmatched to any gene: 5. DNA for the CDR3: TGTGCCAGCAGTTTCATCGGACAGGGGGACTATGGCTACACCTTC. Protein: CASSFIGQGDYGYTF.

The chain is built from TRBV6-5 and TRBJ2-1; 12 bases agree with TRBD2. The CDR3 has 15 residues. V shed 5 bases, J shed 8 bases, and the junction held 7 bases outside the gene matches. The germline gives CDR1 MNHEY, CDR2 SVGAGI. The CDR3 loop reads CASSPSGGAWDEQFF. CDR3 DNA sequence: TGTGCCAGCAGTCCTAGCGGGGGGGCCTGGGATGAGCAGTTCTTC.

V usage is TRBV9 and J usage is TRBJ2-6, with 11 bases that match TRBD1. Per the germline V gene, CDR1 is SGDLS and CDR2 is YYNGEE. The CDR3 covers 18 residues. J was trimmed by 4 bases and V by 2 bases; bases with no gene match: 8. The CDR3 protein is CASSVRTGGRTGANVLTF. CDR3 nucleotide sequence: TGTGCCAGCAGCGTTCGGACAGGGGGCCGAACAGGGGCCAACGTCCTGACTTTC.

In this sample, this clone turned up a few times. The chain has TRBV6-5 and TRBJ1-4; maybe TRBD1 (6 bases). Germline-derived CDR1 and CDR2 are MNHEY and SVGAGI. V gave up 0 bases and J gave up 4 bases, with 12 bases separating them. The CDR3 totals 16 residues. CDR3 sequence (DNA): TGTGCCAGCAGTTACTCTGGCAGGGGCCTTAATGAAAAACTGTTTTTT. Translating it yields CASSYSGRGLNEKLFF.

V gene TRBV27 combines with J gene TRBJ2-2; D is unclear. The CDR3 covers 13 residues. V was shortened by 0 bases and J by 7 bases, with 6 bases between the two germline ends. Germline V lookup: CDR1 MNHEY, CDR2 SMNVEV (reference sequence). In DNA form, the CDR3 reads TGTGCCAGCAGTTTATCGCAGGTCGGGGAGCTGTTTTTT. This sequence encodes CASSLSQVGELFF.

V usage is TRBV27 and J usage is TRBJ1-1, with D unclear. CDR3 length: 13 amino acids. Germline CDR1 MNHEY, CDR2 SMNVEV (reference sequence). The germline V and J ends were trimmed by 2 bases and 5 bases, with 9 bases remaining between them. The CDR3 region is CASSLGGRTEAFF. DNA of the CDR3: TGTGCCAGCAGTTTAGGAGGGAGGACTGAAGCTTTCTTT.

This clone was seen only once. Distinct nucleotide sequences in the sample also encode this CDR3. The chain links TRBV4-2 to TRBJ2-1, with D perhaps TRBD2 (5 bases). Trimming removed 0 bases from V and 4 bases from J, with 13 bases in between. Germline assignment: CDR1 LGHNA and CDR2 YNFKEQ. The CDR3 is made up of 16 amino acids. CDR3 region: CASSQDLAGGYNEQFF. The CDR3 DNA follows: TGTGCCAGCAGCCAAGATCTCGCGGGCGGGTACAATGAGCAGTTCTTC.

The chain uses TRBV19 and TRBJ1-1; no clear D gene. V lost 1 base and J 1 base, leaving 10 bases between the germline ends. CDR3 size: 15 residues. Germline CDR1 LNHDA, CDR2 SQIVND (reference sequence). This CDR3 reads CASSIGASKNTEAFF. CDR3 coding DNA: TGTGCCAGTAGTATAGGGGCCAGCAAGAACACTGAAGCTTTCTTT.

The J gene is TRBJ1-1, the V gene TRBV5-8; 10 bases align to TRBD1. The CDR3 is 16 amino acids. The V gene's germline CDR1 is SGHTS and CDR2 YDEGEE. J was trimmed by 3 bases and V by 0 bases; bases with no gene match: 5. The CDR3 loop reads CASSLAWDRGDTEAFF. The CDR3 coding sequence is TGTGCCAGCAGCTTGGCCTGGGACAGGGGTGACACTGAAGCTTTCTTT.

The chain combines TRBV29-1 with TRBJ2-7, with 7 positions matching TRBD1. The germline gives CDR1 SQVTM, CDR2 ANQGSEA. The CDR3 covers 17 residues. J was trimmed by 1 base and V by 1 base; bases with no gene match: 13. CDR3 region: CSVEGGDKTGLSYEQYF. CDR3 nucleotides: TGCAGCGTTGAAGGTGGCGACAAGACAGGGTTGTCCTACGAGCAGTACTTC.

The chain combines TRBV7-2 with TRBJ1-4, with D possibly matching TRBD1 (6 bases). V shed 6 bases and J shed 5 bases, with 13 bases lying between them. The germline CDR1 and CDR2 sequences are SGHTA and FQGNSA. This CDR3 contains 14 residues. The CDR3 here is CASSGGARNEKLFF. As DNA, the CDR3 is TGTGCCAGCAGTGGGGGGGCCAGGAATGAAAAACTGTTTTTT.